This T cell receptor (beta chain) was observed in a study of radiation and T cells in renal cell carcinoma. This clone is termed medium-sized (0.01 to 0.1%). The antigen is undetermined. Only in-frame clones appear in the TCRdb table, and some are missing; sequencing was by immunoSEQ multiplex PCR. This repertoire shows 15,000 or so clones, about three fifths found once; its top ten account for 17%. Stated treatment: treatment-naive control, cytoreductive nephrectomy. The patient's renal cell carcinoma had clear cell pathology. Germline V gene sequence: CDR1 SQVTM, CDR2 ANQGSEA. This CDR3 comprises 16 residues. V trimming: 4 bases; J trimming: 0 bases; junction bases outside the gene matches: 10. Study findings and constraints: Top 100 clonotypes averaged approximately 54% in irradiated versus 43% in nephrectomy-only tumors. Tumor samples were small regions of approximately 1.1 g.

The sample in question was tumor tissue, obtained from a patient whose treatment was nephrectomy without radiotherapy. The origin of this receptor is a man aged 60-69 years with renal cell carcinoma. This chain connects TRBV29-1 to TRBJ1-1, with 8 bases matching TRBD1. Here the CDR3 reads CSVGGRTGWLNTEAFF. CDR3 DNA sequence: TGCAGCGTTGGAGGAAGGACAGGGTGGTTGAACACTGAAGCTTTCTTT.